This entry describes one T cell receptor beta chain. No antigen is known for it. This entry comes from a study of cytomegalovirus exposure and HLA in healthy donors. The CDR3 is 19 residues long. Trimming took 5 bases from V and 0 from J, leaving 23 bases between them. Germline lookup yields CDR1 LNHDA and CDR2 SQIVND (reference sequence). The PCR ran on 60 Vbeta and 13 Jbeta primers. Data came from immunoSEQ multiplex PCR; TCRdb stores just in-frame clones and leaves some out. The listing contains under 75,000 clones. Whole-study findings and limits: A prior analysis recorded that most TCR beta V segments were productive about 87% or about 30% of the time. Sequencing artifact likely explains a cluster of highly shared sequence variants. Serostatus for CMV was the only available immune exposure information.

The receptor was derived from a female donor in good health and CMV-seropositive. The sample comprised PBMCs. V is TRBV19 and J is TRBJ1-3; D might be TRBD1 (5 bases). DNA of the CDR3: TGTGCCAGTAGTTCTAGGGGCGGACCGTCGTTAAGCTCTGGAAACACCATATATTTT. The encoded protein is CASSSRGGPSLSSGNTIYF. Variable domain in full (rest from reference TRBV19 and TRBJ1-3): DGGITQSPKYLFRKEGQNVTLSCEQNLNHDAMYWYRQDPGQGLRLIYYSQIVNDFQKGDIAEGYSVSREKKESFPLTVTSAQKNPTAFYLCASSSRGGPSLSSGNTIYFGEGSWLTVV.